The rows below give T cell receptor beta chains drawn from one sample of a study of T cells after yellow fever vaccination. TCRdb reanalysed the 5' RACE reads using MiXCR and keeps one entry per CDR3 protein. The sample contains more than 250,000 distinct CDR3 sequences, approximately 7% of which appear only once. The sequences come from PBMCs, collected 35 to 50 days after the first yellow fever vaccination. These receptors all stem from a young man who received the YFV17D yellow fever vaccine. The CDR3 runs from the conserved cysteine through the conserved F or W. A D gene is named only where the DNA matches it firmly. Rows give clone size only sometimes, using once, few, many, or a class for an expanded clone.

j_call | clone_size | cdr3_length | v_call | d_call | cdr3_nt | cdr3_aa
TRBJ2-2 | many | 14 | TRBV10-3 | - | TGTGCCATCAGTGGCTTGGGGAACACCGGGGAGCTGTTTTTT | CAISGLGNTGELFF
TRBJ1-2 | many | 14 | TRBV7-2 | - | TGTGCCAGCAGCTTAGGATGGGCAAACTATGGCTACACCTTC | CASSLGWANYGYTF
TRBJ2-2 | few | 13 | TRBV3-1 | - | TGTGCCAGCAGCCACCCGGGGGTCGGGGAGCTGTTTTTT | CASSHPGVGELFF
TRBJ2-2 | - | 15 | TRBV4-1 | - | TGCGCCAGCAGACTAGAGCCCGGGGAAGGCGGGGAGCTGTTTTTT | CASRLEPGEGGELFF
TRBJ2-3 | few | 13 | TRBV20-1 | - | TGCAGTTTGGGACTGGGCGGCACAGATACGCAGTATTTT | CSLGLGGTDTQYF
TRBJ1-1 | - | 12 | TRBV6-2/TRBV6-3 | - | TGTGCCAGCGGAACCTTAGACACTGAAGCTTTCTTT | CASGTLDTEAFF
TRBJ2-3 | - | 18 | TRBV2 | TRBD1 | TGTGCCCTCTGTTCCCCCCAGGACGTCACAGGGGCGCGGAATACGCAGTATTTT | CALCSPQDVTGARNTQYF
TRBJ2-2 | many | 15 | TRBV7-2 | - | TGTGCCAGCAGCCTGCTATCCGGGGGCACCGGGGAGCTGTTTTTT | CASSLLSGGTGELFF
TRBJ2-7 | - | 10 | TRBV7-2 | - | TGTGCCAGCAGCTTAGCCCGGCTGTACTTC | CASSLARLYF
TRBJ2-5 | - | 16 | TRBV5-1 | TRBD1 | TGCGCCAGCAGCATCGCGGGACAGGGGGACGGGGAGACCCAGTACTTC | CASSIAGQGDGETQYF
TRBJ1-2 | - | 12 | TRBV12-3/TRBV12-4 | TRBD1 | TGTGCCAGCAACAGGGGAAACTATGGCTACACCTTC | CASNRGNYGYTF
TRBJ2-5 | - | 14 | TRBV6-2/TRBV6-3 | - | TGTGCCAGCAGTTACCTCCAGGGGCAAGAGACCCAGTACTTC | CASSYLQGQETQYF
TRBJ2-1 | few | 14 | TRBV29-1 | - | TGCAGCGTTGAAGGTCGGATTACAGGTAATGAGCAGTTCTTC | CSVEGRITGNEQFF